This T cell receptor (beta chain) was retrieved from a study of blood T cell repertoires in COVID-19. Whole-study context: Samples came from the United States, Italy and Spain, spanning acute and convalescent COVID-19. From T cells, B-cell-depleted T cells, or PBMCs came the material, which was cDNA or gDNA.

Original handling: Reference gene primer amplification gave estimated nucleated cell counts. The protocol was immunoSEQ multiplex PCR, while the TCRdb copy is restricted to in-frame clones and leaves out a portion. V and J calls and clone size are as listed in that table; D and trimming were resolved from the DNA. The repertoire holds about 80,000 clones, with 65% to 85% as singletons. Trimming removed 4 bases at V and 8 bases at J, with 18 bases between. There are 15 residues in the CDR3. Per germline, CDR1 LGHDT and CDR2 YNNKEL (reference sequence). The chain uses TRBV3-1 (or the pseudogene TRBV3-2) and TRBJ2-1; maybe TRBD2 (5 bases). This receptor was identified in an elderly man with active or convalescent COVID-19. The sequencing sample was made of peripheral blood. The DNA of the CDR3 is TGTGCCAGCAGCCCCCCCCCGGTGGGAGCCTATGAGCAGTTCTTC. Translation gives CASSPPPVGAYEQFF.